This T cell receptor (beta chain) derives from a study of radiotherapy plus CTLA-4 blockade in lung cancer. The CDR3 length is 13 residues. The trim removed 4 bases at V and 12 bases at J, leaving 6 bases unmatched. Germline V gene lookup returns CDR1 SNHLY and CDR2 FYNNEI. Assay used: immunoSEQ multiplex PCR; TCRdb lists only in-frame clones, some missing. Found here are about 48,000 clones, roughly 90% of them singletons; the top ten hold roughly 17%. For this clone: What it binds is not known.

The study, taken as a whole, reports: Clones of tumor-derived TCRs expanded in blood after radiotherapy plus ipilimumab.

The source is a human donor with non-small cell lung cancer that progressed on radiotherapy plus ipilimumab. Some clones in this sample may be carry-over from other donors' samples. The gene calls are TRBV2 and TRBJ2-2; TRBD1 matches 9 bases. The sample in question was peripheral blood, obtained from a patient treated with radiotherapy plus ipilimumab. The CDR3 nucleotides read TGTGCCAGCAGTGTCGGGGGACAGGGAAAGCTGTTTTTT. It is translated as CASSVGGQGKLFF.